The 20 T cell receptor beta chains presented below share a single source sample, sequenced in a study of OX40 agonist ivuxolimab in advanced cancers. The method was immunoSEQ multiplex PCR; TCRdb's version includes in-frame clones alone and lacks a portion of them. The data contain approximately 72,000 clones, 65% to 90% of them seen just once; the ten biggest clones take up around 1.5%. Sequenced here: CD4+ or CD8+ T cells sorted from blood, sampled in a trial of the OX40 agonist ivuxolimab. Receptor source: an adult with an advanced solid tumor such as melanoma, head and neck, liver or kidney cancer.

The chain employs TRBV25-1 and TRBJ2-7, with 13 positions matching TRBD2. This CDR3 has 14 residues. Germline CDR1 MGHDK, CDR2 SYGVNS. The J segment lost 3 bases and the V segment lost 6 bases, leaving 2 bases of the junction unmatched. The CDR3 sequence: CASRGTSGVYEQYF. DNA of the CDR3: TGTGCCAGCAGGGGGACTAGCGGGGTCTACGAGCAGTACTTC.

The chain joins TRBV19 to TRBJ1-2, with D hard to call. The V end was cut by 11 bases, the J end by 5 bases, with 12 bases between. The CDR3 contains 11 residues. CDR1 and CDR2 (germline): LNHDA, SQIVND (reference sequence). This CDR3 reads CASRINYGYTF. The CDR3 region has the DNA TGTGCCTCTCGTATTAATTATGGCTACACCTTC.

The V gene is TRBV18, the J gene TRBJ2-7; 7 nucleotides align to TRBD1. After removal of 1 base from V and 6 bases from J, the junction contained 3 bases not matched to a gene. This CDR3 has 13 residues. CDR1 and CDR2 from the germline V gene are KGHSH and LQKENI. The CDR3 DNA reads as TGTGCCAGCTCACCACGGACAGGTCCCGAGCAGTACTTC. This translates into CASSPRTGPEQYF.

By share, this clone ranks as medium-sized (0.01 to 0.1%). V usage is TRBV18 and J usage is TRBJ2-7, with TRBD1 matching 10 bases. Germline values: CDR1 KGHSH, CDR2 LQKENI. The CDR3 consists of 15 residues. Trimming at V came to 3 bases and at J to 2 bases, leaving 4 bases not matched to a gene. CDR3 sequence (DNA): TGTGCCAGCTCACCGGGACAGGGGCCCCCCTACGAGCAGTACTTC. It codes for CASSPGQGPPYEQYF.

The V call is TRBV27, the J call TRBJ2-5, with 7 bases lining up with TRBD2. The CDR3 is made up of 11 amino acids. Germline CDR1 MNHEY, CDR2 SMNVEV (reference sequence). The ends lost 8 bases at V and 5 bases at J; junction bases unmatched: 2. DNA of the CDR3: TGTGCCAGCGGGAGGGACGAGACCCAGTACTTC. It yields the protein CASGRDETQYF.

CDR3 amino acids: CASSPLSGREGRADTQYF. DNA of the CDR3: TGCGCCAGCAGCCCGCTCAGCGGGCGGGAGGGCCGGGCAGATACGCAGTATTTT. The V gene is TRBV5-1, the J gene TRBJ2-3, with 9 bases lining up with TRBD2. The V and J ends lost 4 bases and 4 bases, in that order; junction bases with no gene match: 16. Germline V gives CDR1 SGHRS, CDR2 YFSETQ. The CDR3 runs 18 residues.

The chain is built from TRBV18 and TRBJ2-2; the match to TRBD1 covers 7 bases. The CDR3 has 13 residues. CDR1 and CDR2 (germline): KGHSH, LQKENI. Trimming removed 5 bases from V and 6 bases from J; junction bases left unmatched: 3. Here the CDR3 DNA reads TGTGCCAGCTCATTTGACAGGGCCGGGGAGCTGTTTTTT. Protein: CASSFDRAGELFF.

This clone showed up just once. The chain combines TRBV9 with TRBJ2-2, with D perhaps assigned TRBD1 or TRBD2 (5 bases each). Trimming shortened V by 5 bases and J by 0 bases, and 8 bases separated the two germline ends. The germline V gene encodes CDR1 SGDLS and CDR2 YYNGEE. The CDR3 runs 14 residues. The CDR3 loop reads CASRRGSNTGELFF. The CDR3 DNA is TGTGCCAGCAGACGGGGCTCGAACACCGGGGAGCTGTTTTTT.

The genes are TRBV6-1 and TRBJ1-5; D is unresolved. This CDR3 spans 15 amino acids. V lost 6 bases, J lost 5 bases, and 17 bases lay in between. CDR1 is MNHNS, CDR2 SASEGT, per germline. CDR3 amino acids: CASRVHRPKHQPQHF. The CDR3 nucleotides read TGTGCCAGCAGGGTGCATAGACCGAAGCATCAGCCCCAGCATTTT.

The chain couples TRBV27 to TRBJ1-1; perhaps TRBD1 as D (6 bases). V shed 6 bases and J shed 3 bases, with 26 bases lying between them. Germline V gene lookup returns CDR1 MNHEY and CDR2 SMNVEV (reference sequence). The CDR3 has 18 residues. The CDR3 nucleotides are TGTGCCAGCAGCCTAAGGGGGAGCACAGGGTGGGGCGACACTGAAGCTTTCTTT. Amino acid sequence: CASSLRGSTGWGDTEAFF.

The chain joins TRBV11-2 to TRBJ2-7, with D uncertain. This CDR3 region has 13 residues. The germline V and J ends were trimmed by 7 bases and 4 bases, with 14 bases remaining between them. Germline V lookup: CDR1 SGHAT, CDR2 FQNNGV. The CDR3, as DNA: TGTGCCAGCACCTACGGACGGGTATACGAGCAGTACTTC. Translation: CASTYGRVYEQYF.

The rearrangement links TRBV28 to TRBJ1-4, with a possible D match to TRBD1 (6 bases). V lost 6 bases, J lost 2 bases, and 13 bases lay in between. CDR1 is MDHEN and CDR2 is SYDVKM in the germline V gene. This CDR3 contains 15 residues. CDR3: CASRLGGGTNEKLFF. The CDR3 DNA is TGTGCCAGCAGACTCGGGGGGGGCACTAATGAAAAACTGTTTTTT. Supplemented by reference TRBV28 and TRBJ1-4, the full variable domain reads DVKVTQSSRYLVKRTGEKVFLECVQDMDHENMFWYRQDPGLGLRLIYFSYDVKMKEKGDIPEGYSVSREKKERFSLILESASTNQTSMYLCASRLGGGTNEKLFFGSGTQLSVL.

J is TRBJ2-2 and V is TRBV14, with D unclear. The CDR3 has 14 residues. The germline V and J ends were trimmed by 4 bases and 1 base, with 7 bases remaining between them. Germline CDR1 SGHDN, CDR2 FVKESK. The CDR3 sequence is CASSPKMNTGELFF. CDR3 nucleotide sequence: TGTGCCAGCAGCCCTAAGATGAACACCGGGGAGCTGTTTTTT.

The genes are TRBV5-1 and TRBJ2-3, with D maybe TRBD2 (6 bases). The V and J ends lost 1 base and 3 bases respectively, with 15 bases between them. The germline V gene encodes CDR1 SGHRS and CDR2 YFSETQ. CDR3 length: 16 amino acids. CDR3 sequence (DNA): TGCGCCAGCAGCTTGCACGCCCTTGGGAGGACAGATACGCAGTATTTT. Protein: CASSLHALGRTDTQYF.

This chain connects TRBV9 to TRBJ1-4; unclear D gene. The germline V and J ends were trimmed by 2 bases and 8 bases, with 13 bases remaining between them. Looked up from germline, CDR1 is SGDLS and CDR2 is YYNGEE. The CDR3 spans 14 residues. The CDR3 nucleotides are TGTGCCAGCAGCGTGTCAAACACGAAGGAAAAACTGTTTTTT. It yields the protein CASSVSNTKEKLFF.

The rearrangement uses TRBV10-1 and TRBJ2-1; 8 bases are shared with TRBD1. Germline CDR1 WNHNN, CDR2 SYGVQD (reference sequence). The ends lost 7 bases at V and 4 bases at J; junction bases unmatched: 9. The CDR3 covers 15 residues. The CDR3 nucleotides read TGCGCCAGCAAATCGGACAGGGAAGTATACAATGAGCAGTTCTTC. Its translation is CASKSDREVYNEQFF.

The chain employs TRBV15 and TRBJ2-5; 9 bases line up with TRBD1. With V trimmed by 3 bases and J by 5 bases, 10 bases remained unmatched. Germline V gene data show CDR1 as LNHNV and CDR2 as YYDKDF (reference sequence). The CDR3 totals 16 residues. CDR3: CATSSIGQGFRETQYF. Here the CDR3 DNA reads TGTGCCACCAGCAGCATTGGACAGGGGTTTCGGGAGACCCAGTACTTC.

The chain joins TRBV28 to TRBJ2-7; unclear D gene. V was shortened by 5 bases and J by 4 bases, with 6 bases between the two germline ends. The CDR3 runs 11 residues. Germline-derived CDR1 and CDR2 are MDHEN and SYDVKM. For the CDR3, the DNA is TGTGCCAGCAGTGCGACGTACGAGCAGTACTTC. Protein: CASSATYEQYF.

This clone turned up a few times. The chain uses TRBV6-5 and TRBJ2-2; D call uncertain. Trimming cost V 10 bases and J 4 bases, with 13 bases left between them. The germline V gene has CDR1 MNHEY and CDR2 SVGAGI. This CDR3 contains 13 residues. This CDR3 reads CATGPPGTGELFF. The DNA of the CDR3 is TGTGCCACCGGCCCCCCGGGCACCGGGGAGCTGTTTTTT.

The chain links TRBV6-5 to TRBJ2-7, with a weak D call TRBD2 (6 bases). The germline V gene has CDR1 MNHEY and CDR2 SVGAGI. Trimming shortened V by 0 bases and J by 5 bases, and 14 bases separated the two germline ends. This CDR3 region has 15 residues. The CDR3 region is CASSYSAGPLDEQYF. The CDR3 coding sequence is TGTGCCAGCAGTTACTCGGCGGGACCCCTTGACGAGCAGTACTTC.